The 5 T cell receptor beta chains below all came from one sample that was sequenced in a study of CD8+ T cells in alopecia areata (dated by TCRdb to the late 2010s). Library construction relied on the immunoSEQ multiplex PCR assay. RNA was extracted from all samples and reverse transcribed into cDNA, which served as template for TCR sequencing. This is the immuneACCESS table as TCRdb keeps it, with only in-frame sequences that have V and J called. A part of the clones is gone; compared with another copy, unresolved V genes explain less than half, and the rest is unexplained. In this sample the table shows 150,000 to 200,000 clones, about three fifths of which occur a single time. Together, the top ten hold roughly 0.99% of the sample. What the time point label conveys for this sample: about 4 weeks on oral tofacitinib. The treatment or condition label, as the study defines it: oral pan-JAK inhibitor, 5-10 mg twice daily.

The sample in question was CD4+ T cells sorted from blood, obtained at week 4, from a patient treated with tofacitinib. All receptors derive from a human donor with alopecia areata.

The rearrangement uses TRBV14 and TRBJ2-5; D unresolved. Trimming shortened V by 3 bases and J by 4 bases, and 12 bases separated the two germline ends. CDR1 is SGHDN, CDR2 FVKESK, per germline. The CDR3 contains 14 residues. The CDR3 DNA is TGTGCCAGCAGCCATCCTAGGCAAGGAGAGACCCAGTACTTC. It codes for CASSHPRQGETQYF.

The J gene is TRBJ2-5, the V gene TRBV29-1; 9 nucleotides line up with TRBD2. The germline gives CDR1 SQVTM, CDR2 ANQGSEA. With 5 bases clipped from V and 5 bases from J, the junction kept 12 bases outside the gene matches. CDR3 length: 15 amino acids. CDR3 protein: CSVLDSGGLQETQYF. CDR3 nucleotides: TGCAGCGTTCTGGATAGCGGGGGCCTCCAGGAGACCCAGTACTTC.

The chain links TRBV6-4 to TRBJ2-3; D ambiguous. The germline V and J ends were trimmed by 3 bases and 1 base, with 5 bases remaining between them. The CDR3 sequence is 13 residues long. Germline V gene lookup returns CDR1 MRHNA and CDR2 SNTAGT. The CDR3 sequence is CASSEAGTDTQYF. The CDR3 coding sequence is TGTGCCAGCAGTGAAGCAGGCACAGATACGCAGTATTTT.

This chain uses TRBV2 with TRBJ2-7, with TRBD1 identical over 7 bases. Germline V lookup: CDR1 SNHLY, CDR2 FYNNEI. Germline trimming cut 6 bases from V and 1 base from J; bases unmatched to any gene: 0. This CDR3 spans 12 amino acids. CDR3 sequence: CASRDRSYEQYF. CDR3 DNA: TGTGCCAGCAGGGACAGGTCCTACGAGCAGTACTTC.

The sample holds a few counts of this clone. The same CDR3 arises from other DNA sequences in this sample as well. The CDR3 here is CSVAQGEETQYF. In nucleotides, the CDR3 is TGCAGCGTGGCACAGGGGGAAGAGACCCAGTACTTC. J is TRBJ2-5 and V is TRBV29-1; the match to TRBD1 covers 8 bases. V lost 6 bases and J lost 3; bases outside the gene matches: 3. Germline V lookup: CDR1 SQVTM, CDR2 ANQGSEA. This CDR3 comprises 12 residues.